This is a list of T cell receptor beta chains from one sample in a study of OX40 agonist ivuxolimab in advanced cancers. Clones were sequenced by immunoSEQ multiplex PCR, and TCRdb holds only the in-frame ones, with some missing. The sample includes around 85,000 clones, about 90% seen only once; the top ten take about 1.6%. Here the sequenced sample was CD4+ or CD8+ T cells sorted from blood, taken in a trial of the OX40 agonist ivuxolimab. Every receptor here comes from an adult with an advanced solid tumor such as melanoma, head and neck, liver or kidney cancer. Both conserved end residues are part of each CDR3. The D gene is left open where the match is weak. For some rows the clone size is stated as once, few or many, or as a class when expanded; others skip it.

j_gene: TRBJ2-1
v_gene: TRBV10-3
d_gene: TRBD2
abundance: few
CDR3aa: CAIRATSGGNEQFF
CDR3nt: TGTGCCATCAGAGCGACTAGCGGGGGAAATGAGCAGTTCTTC

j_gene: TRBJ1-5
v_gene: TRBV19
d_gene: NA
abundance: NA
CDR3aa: CASSQQGNSNQPQHF
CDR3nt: TGTGCCAGTAGTCAACAGGGAAATAGCAATCAGCCCCAGCATTTT

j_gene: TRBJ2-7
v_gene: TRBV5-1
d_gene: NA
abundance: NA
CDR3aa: CASSLEPGVSYEQYF
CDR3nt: TGCGCCAGCAGCTTGGAGCCGGGAGTGTCCTACGAGCAGTACTTC

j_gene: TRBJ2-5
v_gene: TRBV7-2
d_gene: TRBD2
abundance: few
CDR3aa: CASSRLGLARETQYF
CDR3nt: TGTGCCAGCAGCCGTTTGGGACTAGCGAGGGAGACCCAGTACTTC

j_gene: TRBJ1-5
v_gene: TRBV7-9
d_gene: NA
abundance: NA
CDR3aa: CASSSAGTGINQPQHF
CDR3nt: TGTGCCAGCAGCTCGGCCGGGACGGGGATAAATCAGCCCCAGCATTTT

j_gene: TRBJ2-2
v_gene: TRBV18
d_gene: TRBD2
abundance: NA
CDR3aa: CASSPPGTSGPNTGELFF
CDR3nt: TGTGCCAGCTCACCACCCGGGACTAGCGGGCCGAACACCGGGGAGCTGTTTTTT

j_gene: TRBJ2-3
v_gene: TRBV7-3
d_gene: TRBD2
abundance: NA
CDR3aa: CASSLNPSGGLDTQYF
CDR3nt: TGTGCCAGCAGCTTAAACCCGTCGGGAGGGTTAGATACGCAGTATTTT

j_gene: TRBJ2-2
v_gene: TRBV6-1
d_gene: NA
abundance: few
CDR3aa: CASSGGQGHNTGELFF
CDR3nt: TGTGCCAGCAGTGGAGGGCAGGGCCACAACACCGGGGAGCTGTTTTTT

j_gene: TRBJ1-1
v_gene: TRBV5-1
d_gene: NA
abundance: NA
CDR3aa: CASSLEGHNTEAFF
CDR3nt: TGCGCCAGCAGCTTGGAGGGACATAACACTGAAGCTTTCTTT

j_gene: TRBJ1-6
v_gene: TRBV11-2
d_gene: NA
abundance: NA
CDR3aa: CASSLSGQGHSPLHF
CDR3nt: TGTGCCAGCAGCTTGAGTGGGCAGGGCCATTCACCCCTCCACTTT

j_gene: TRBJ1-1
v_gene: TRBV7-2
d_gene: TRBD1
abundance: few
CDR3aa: CASSQLQGDEAFF
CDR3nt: TGTGCCAGCAGCCAGCTACAGGGGGATGAAGCTTTCTTT

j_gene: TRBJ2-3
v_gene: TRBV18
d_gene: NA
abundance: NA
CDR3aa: CASSGQEADTQYF
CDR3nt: TGTGCCAGCTCAGGGCAGGAAGCAGATACGCAGTATTTT

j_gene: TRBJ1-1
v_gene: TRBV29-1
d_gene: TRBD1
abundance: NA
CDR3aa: CSARDSNTEAFF
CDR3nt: TGCAGCGCCCGGGACAGCAACACTGAAGCTTTCTTT

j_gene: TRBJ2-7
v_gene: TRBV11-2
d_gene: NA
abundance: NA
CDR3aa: CASSAMAGTTYEQYF
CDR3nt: TGTGCCAGCAGCGCAATGGCGGGAACTACCTACGAGCAGTACTTC

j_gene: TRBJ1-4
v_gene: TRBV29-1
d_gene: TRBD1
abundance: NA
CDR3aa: CSVVQGANEKLFF
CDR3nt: TGCAGCGTTGTTCAGGGGGCTAATGAAAAACTGTTTTTT

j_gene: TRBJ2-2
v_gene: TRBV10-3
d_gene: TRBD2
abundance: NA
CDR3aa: CATSPGRGGSGELFF
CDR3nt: TGTGCCACCTCGCCCGGTAGGGGAGGGTCCGGGGAGCTGTTTTTT

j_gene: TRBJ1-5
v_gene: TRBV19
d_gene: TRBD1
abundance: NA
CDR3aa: CASSSGGVPDSNQPQHF
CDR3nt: TGTGCCAGTAGCTCAGGGGGAGTCCCTGATAGCAATCAGCCCCAGCATTTT

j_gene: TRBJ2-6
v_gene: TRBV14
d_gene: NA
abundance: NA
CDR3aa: CASSQVNRAGANVLTF
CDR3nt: TGTGCCAGCAGCCAAGTCAACAGAGCTGGGGCCAACGTCCTGACTTTC

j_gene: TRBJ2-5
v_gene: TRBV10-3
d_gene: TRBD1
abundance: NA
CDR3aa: CAISEGVVTGGETQYF
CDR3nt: TGTGCCATCAGTGAAGGAGTCGTTACAGGGGGTGAGACCCAGTACTTC

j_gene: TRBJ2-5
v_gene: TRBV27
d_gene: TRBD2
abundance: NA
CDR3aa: CASSTIAGGYQETQYF
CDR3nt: TGTGCCAGCAGTACGATAGCGGGAGGGTACCAAGAGACCCAGTACTTC

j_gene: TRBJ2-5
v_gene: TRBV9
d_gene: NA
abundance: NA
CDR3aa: CASSASSSLRQETQYF
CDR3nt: TGTGCCAGCAGCGCCAGTTCCTCTTTGCGGCAAGAGACCCAGTACTTC

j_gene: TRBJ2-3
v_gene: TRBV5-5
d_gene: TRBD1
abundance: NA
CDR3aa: CASYRGGTDTQYF
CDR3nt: TGTGCCAGCTACAGGGGTGGTACAGATACGCAGTATTTT

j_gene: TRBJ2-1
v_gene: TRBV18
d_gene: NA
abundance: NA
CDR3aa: CASSPSGGSYNEQFF
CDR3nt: TGTGCCAGCTCACCTAGCGGTGGCTCCTACAATGAGCAGTTCTTC

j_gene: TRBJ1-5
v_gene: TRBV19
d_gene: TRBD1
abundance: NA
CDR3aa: CASSMGTVINQPQHF
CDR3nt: TGTGCCAGTAGTATGGGGACAGTAATCAATCAGCCCCAGCATTTT

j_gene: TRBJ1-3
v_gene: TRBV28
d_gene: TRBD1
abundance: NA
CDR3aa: CASRTGNSGNTIYF
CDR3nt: TGTGCCAGCAGGACAGGGAACTCTGGAAACACCATATATTTT

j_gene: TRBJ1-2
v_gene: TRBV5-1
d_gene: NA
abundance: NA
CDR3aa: CASSLSGGQSYGYTF
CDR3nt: TGCGCCAGCAGCTTGTCTGGTGGACAGTCCTATGGCTACACCTTC

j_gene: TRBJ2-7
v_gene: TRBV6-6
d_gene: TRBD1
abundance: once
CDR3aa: CASSPSDRIHEQYF
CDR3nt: TGTGCCAGCAGTCCCTCGGACAGGATCCACGAGCAGTACTTC

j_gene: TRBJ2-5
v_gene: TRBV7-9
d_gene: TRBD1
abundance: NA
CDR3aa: CASSLGVTGGAGETQYF
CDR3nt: TGTGCCAGCAGCTTAGGGGTTACAGGGGGCGCGGGAGAGACCCAGTACTTC

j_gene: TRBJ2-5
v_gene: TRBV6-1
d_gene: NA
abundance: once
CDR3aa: CASSEVLGAPQETQYF
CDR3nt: TGTGCCAGCAGTGAAGTTTTGGGGGCGCCCCAAGAGACCCAGTACTTC

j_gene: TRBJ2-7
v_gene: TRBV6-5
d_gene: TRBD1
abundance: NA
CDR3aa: CASSRDRGAYEQYF
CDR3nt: TGTGCCAGCAGTCGGGACAGGGGAGCCTACGAGCAGTACTTC

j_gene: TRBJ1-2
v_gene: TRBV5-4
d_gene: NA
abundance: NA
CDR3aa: CASSLEVNYGYTF
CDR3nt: TGTGCCAGCAGCTTGGAGGTGAACTATGGCTACACCTTC

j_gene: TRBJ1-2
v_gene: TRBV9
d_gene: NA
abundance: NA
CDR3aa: CASSSSTGNYGYTF
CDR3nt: TGTGCCAGCAGCTCTTCGACAGGAAACTATGGCTACACCTTC

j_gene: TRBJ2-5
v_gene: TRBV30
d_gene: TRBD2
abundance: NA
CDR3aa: CAWTGSGRSGETQYF
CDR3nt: TGTGCCTGGACTGGGAGCGGGAGGAGCGGGGAGACCCAGTACTTC

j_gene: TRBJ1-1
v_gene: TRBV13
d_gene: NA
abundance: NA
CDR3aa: CASSLGLSGVRNEAFF
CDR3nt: TGTGCCAGCAGCTTAGGCCTGTCAGGGGTGCGTAATGAAGCTTTCTTT

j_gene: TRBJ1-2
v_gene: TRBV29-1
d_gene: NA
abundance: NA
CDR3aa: CSVLEGANYGYTF
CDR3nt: TGCAGCGTCCTAGAAGGGGCCAACTATGGCTACACCTTC

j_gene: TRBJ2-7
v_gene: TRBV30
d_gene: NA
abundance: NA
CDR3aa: CAWSSGGGQYF
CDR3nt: TGTGCCTGGAGTTCAGGGGGGGGGCAGTACTTC

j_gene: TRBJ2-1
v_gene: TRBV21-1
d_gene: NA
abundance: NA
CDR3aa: CASTIGGACSYNEQFF
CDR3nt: TGTGCCAGCACCATAGGGGGCGCATGCTCCTACAATGAGCAGTTCTTC

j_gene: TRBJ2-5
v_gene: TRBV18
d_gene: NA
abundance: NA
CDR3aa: CASSPGLPETQYF
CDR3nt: TGTGCCAGCTCACCGGGACTCCCAGAGACCCAGTACTTC

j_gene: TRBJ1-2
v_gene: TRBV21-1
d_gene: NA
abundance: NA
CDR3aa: CAKDRGPRGYTF
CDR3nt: TGTGCAAAGGACAGGGGGCCTCGAGGCTACACCTTC

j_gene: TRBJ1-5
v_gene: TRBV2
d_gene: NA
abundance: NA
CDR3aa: CASRTWIDNQPQHF
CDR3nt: TGTGCCAGCCGAACCTGGATTGACAATCAGCCCCAGCATTTT

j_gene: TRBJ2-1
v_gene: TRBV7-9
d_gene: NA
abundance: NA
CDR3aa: CASSPRQIIRNEQFF
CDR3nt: TGTGCCAGCAGCCCCCGACAAATAATAAGGAATGAGCAGTTCTTC

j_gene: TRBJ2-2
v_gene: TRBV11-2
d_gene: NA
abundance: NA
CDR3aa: CASSLDRGELFF
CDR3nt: TGTGCCAGCAGCTTAGATCGGGGGGAGCTGTTTTTT

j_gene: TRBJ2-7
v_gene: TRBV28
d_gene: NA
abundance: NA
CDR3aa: CASRSGQQGFYEQYF
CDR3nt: TGTGCCAGCAGGTCCGGACAGCAAGGGTTCTACGAGCAGTACTTC

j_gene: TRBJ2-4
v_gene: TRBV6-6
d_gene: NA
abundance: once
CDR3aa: CASSQNPGAHGNIQYF
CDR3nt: TGTGCCAGCAGCCAAAATCCCGGGGCGCATGGCAACATTCAGTACTTC

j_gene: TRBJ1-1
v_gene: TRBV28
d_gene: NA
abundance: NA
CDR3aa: CASSFGNTEAFF
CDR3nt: TGTGCCAGCAGTTTCGGCAACACTGAAGCTTTCTTT

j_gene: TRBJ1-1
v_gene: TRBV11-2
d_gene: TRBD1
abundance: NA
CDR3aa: CASSPGGAGTEAFF
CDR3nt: TGTGCCAGCAGCCCAGGGGGCGCAGGGACTGAAGCTTTCTTT

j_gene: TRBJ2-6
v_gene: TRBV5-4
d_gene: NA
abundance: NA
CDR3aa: CASSLLNGGANVLTF
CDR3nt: TGTGCCAGCAGCTTGCTTAACGGTGGGGCCAACGTCCTGACTTTC

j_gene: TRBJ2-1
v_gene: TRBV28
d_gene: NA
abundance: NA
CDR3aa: CASSPLTNEQFF
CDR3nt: TGTGCCAGCAGTCCCCTTACCAATGAGCAGTTCTTC

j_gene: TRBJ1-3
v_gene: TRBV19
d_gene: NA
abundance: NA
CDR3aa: CASSSISGNTIYF
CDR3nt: TGTGCCAGTAGTAGCATCTCTGGAAACACCATATATTTT

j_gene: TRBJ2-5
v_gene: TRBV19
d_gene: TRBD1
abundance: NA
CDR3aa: CASSTGQGGQETQYF
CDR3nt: TGTGCCAGTAGTACGGGACAGGGGGGCCAAGAGACCCAGTACTTC

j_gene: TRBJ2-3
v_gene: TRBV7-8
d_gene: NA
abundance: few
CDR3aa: CASSLSDTQYF
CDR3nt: TGTGCCAGCAGCTTATCAGATACGCAGTATTTT

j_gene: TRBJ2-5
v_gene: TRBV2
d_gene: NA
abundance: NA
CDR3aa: CASRTRVKETQYF
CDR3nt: TGTGCCAGCAGAACCAGGGTGAAGGAGACCCAGTACTTC

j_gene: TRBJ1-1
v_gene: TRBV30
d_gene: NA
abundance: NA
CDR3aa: CAWSPARTEAFF
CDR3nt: TGTGCCTGGAGCCCTGCTCGGACTGAAGCTTTCTTT